Listed here are 4 T cell receptor beta chains from one sample, sequenced in a study of cytomegalovirus exposure and HLA in healthy donors. TCRdb's copy holds only in-frame clones and misses some; the assay was immunoSEQ multiplex PCR. The sample has 90,000 to 150,000 clones; over 65% are singletons. Sequenced: PBMCs. The receptors were sampled from a woman in her 30s in good health and CMV-seronegative.

The chain links TRBV7-6 to TRBJ2-5, with TRBD1 as a possible D gene (6 bases). Germline V gives CDR1 SGHVS, CDR2 FNYEAQ. This CDR3 has 15 amino acids. Trimming pared 2 bases from V and 1 base from J, leaving 11 bases between. CDR3 in DNA: TGTGCCAGCAGCTTAACCCGGACAGTCCAAGAGACCCAGTACTTC. Protein: CASSLTRTVQETQYF. Full variable domain (remainder filled in from reference TRBV7-6 and TRBJ2-5): GAGVSQSPRYKVTKRGQDVALRCDPISGHVSLYWYRQALGQGPEFLTYFNYEAQQDKSGLPNDRFSAERPEGSISTLTIQRTEQRDSAMYRCASSLTRTVQETQYFGPGTRLLVL.

This chain connects TRBV7-6 to TRBJ1-2, with D hard to call. The V gene lost 5 bases and the J gene lost 6 bases, with 10 bases spanning the gap. The CDR3 sequence is 12 residues long. Per the germline V gene, CDR1 is SGHVS and CDR2 is FNYEAQ. The CDR3 coding sequence is TGTGCCAGCAGCCTCGACACGGATGGCTACACCTTC. This gives the protein CASSLDTDGYTF.

This rearrangement joins TRBV18 to TRBJ1-1; perhaps TRBD1 as D (6 bases). V was pared by 10 bases and J by 5 bases, with 17 bases between. CDR3 size: 13 residues. Germline CDR1 is KGHSH and CDR2 is LQKENI. The CDR3 loop is CATERAQGTEAFF. CDR3 nucleotide sequence: TGTGCCACCGAACGCGCTCAGGGGACTGAAGCTTTCTTT.

Here the CDR3 DNA reads TGCGCCAGCAGCGGACGGGACAGGGATTGGACTGAAGCTTTCTTT. It codes for CASSGRDRDWTEAFF. The chain employs TRBV4-1 and TRBJ1-1; 9 bases agree with TRBD1. The CDR3 loop spans 15 amino acids. Germline V CDR1 and CDR2: MGHRA, YSYEKL. V trimming: 5 bases; J trimming: 5 bases; junction bases outside the gene matches: 9.